The 28 T cell receptor beta chains below were found in one sample sequenced in a study of blood T cell repertoires in COVID-19. Libraries were prepared by immunoSEQ multiplex PCR; TCRdb keeps only in-frame clonotypes and omits some of them. This table holds approximately 440,000 clones, around 91% found once. Sequenced input: PBMCs or T cells enriched from blood (not recorded which). The receptors derive from a man between 18 and 29 years old who had recovered from COVID-19.

The CDR3 bases are TGTGCCAGTAGTATTCGGGACAGGGGTAGCAATCAGCCCCAGCATTTT. It yields the protein CASSIRDRGSNQPQHF. The chain is built from TRBV19 and TRBJ1-5; TRBD1 matches at 10 bases. The germline gives CDR1 LNHDA, CDR2 SQIVND (reference sequence). After removal of 3 bases from V and 0 bases from J, the junction contained 2 bases not matched to a gene. This CDR3 is 16 amino acids long.

The chain joins TRBV19 to TRBJ2-3; 15 bases align to TRBD2. There are 16 residues in the CDR3. Trimming removed 6 bases from V and 5 bases from J; junction bases left unmatched: 6. Germline V gene data show CDR1 as LNHDA and CDR2 as SQIVND (reference sequence). In DNA, the CDR3 is TGTGCCAGTAGCCCGGGACTAGCGGGGGGAGGAGATACGCAGTATTTT. Its protein is CASSPGLAGGGDTQYF. Full variable domain (missing parts from reference TRBV19 and TRBJ2-3): DGGITQSPKYLFRKEGQNVTLSCEQNLNHDAMYWYRQDPGQGLRLIYYSQIVNDFQKGDIAEGYSVSREKKESFPLTVTSAQKNPTAFYLCASSPGLAGGGDTQYFGPGTRLTVL.

The chain joins TRBV21-1 to TRBJ2-1; TRBD1 was called by the table and not checked on the DNA. TRBV21-1 is described as a pseudogene. The CDR3 sequence is 15 residues long. CDR3 sequence (DNA): TGTGCCAGCATACCCCAGCAGGGTGATTCCAATGAGCAGTTCTTC. It is translated as CASIPQQGDSNEQFF.

The chain couples TRBV9 to TRBJ1-3, with a tentative D call TRBD1 (5 bases). V lost 2 bases, J lost 0 bases, and 9 bases lay in between. CDR3 length: 15 residues. Germline V gene lookup returns CDR1 SGDLS and CDR2 YYNGEE. The CDR3 DNA reads as TGTGCCAGCAGCGTCACAGGTACCTCTGGAAACACCATATATTTT. The encoded protein is CASSVTGTSGNTIYF. Using reference TRBV9 and TRBJ1-3 for the parts outside the CDR3, the full variable domain is DSGVTQTPKHLITATGQRVTLRCSPRSGDLSVYWYQQSLDQGLQFLIQYYNGEERAKGNILERFSAQQFPDLHSELNLSSLELGDSALYFCASSVTGTSGNTIYFGEGSWLTVV.

V usage is TRBV9 and J usage is TRBJ1-6; 8 bases map to TRBD1. Germline-derived CDR1 and CDR2 are SGDLS and YYNGEE. Losses at the gene ends were 1 base for V and 5 bases for J; bases not matched to a gene: 5. The CDR3 is 16 residues long. The CDR3 nucleotides read TGTGCCAGCAGCGTATTCGTGGACAGGGATAATTCACCCCTCCACTTT. It yields the protein CASSVFVDRDNSPLHF.

This chain connects TRBV27 to TRBJ2-5, with D possibly being TRBD1 (6 bases). The V end was cut by 7 bases, the J end by 3 bases, with 21 bases between. This CDR3 region has 16 residues. Per germline, CDR1 MNHEY and CDR2 SMNVEV (reference sequence). CDR3: CASNALGKGVEETQYF. Written as DNA, the CDR3 is TGTGCCAGCAACGCGTTGGGTAAGGGGGTCGAAGAGACCCAGTACTTC.

On this clone: A junction boundary mismatches the germline segment, possibly from a read error. The chain recombines TRBV24-1 with TRBJ2-7, with D perhaps matching TRBD1 (5 bases). Germline CDR1 reads KGHDR; CDR2 reads SFDVKD. The CDR3 spans 14 residues. CDR3 sequence: CATRGRGPPFPISF. The DNA of the CDR3 is TGTGCCACCAGGGGGCGTGGTCCCCCCTTTCCTATCTCCTTC.

This clone was observed a handful of times. The gene calls are TRBV4-2 and TRBJ2-7, with D perhaps matching TRBD1 (6 bases). Trimming removed 0 bases from V and 0 bases from J, with 9 bases in between. CDR1 and CDR2 from the germline V gene are LGHNA and YNFKEQ. This CDR3 contains 15 residues. CDR3 DNA: TGTGCCAGCAGCCAAGATCAGGACAGCTCCTACGAGCAGTACTTC. This sequence encodes CASSQDQDSSYEQYF.

This sequence joins TRBV19 and TRBJ1-5; D is perhaps TRBD1 (6 bases). CDR1 and CDR2 (germline): LNHDA, SQIVND (reference sequence). The CDR3 totals 15 residues. V gave up 5 bases and J gave up 3 bases, with 14 bases separating them. CDR3 sequence reads: CASSPLGTNNQPQHF. The DNA for the CDR3 is TGTGCCAGTAGTCCCTTGGGGACAAACAATCAGCCCCAGCATTTT.

The chain couples TRBV5-1 to TRBJ2-3; 15 bases agree with TRBD2. V was clipped by 4 bases and J by 3 bases; unmatched bases: 6. The CDR3 is made up of 17 amino acids. From germline, CDR1 is SGHRS and CDR2 YFSETQ. DNA for the CDR3: TGCGCCAGCAGCCACGGACTAGCGGGAGGGGTAACAGATACGCAGTATTTT. Its translation is CASSHGLAGGVTDTQYF.

This clone was seen just once. V and J are TRBV18 and TRBJ1-3; TRBD1 agrees at 7 bases. Germline lookup yields CDR1 KGHSH and CDR2 LQKENI. With V trimmed by 4 bases and J by 2 bases, 8 bases remained unmatched. The CDR3 is 16 residues long. CDR3 sequence (DNA): TGTGCCAGCTCACTAGAGACAGGGAAAGCTGGAAACACCATATATTTT. This encodes CASSLETGKAGNTIYF.

This chain links TRBV30 with TRBJ1-5; tentative D call: TRBD1 (5 bases). The V end lost 4 bases, the J end lost 2 bases, and 15 bases lay between the germline ends. The CDR3 has 15 amino acids. Germline CDR1 and CDR2: GTSNPN and SVGIG (reference sequence). The CDR3 sequence: CAWNGGGFGNQPQHF. The CDR3 DNA reads as TGTGCCTGGAACGGGGGGGGATTTGGCAATCAGCCCCAGCATTTT.

The chain links TRBV5-5 to TRBJ1-5; 10 bases match TRBD1. The V gene's germline CDR1 is SGHKS and CDR2 YYEKEE (reference sequence). The ends lost 3 bases at V and 7 bases at J; junction bases unmatched: 4. This CDR3 contains 14 residues. The CDR3 here is CASSWDRGRQPQHF. CDR3 bases: TGTGCCAGCAGCTGGGACAGGGGAAGACAGCCCCAGCATTTT.

The genes are TRBV25-1 and TRBJ2-1, with D possibly being TRBD1 (6 bases). The CDR3 loop spans 15 amino acids. The germline V gene has CDR1 MGHDK and CDR2 SYGVNS. Trimming removed 1 base at V and 6 bases at J, with 13 bases between. CDR3 in DNA: TGTGCCAGCAGTGAATCCGGGACACCACTCAATGAGCAGTTCTTC. It encodes CASSESGTPLNEQFF.

The genes are TRBV28 and TRBJ1-4, with 7 bases fitting TRBD1. The germline CDR1 and CDR2 sequences are MDHEN and SYDVKM. The length of the CDR3 is 14 residues. The junction had 12 bases not matched to a gene; V was cut back by 6 bases and J by 11 bases. DNA of the CDR3: TGTGCCAGCAGGACGGACAGGAGAAACGGGAAACTGTTTTTT. Its translation is CASRTDRRNGKLFF.

The chain employs TRBV10-3 and TRBJ1-6; the D is unclear. V shed 6 bases and J shed 9 bases, with 15 bases lying between them. Germline V lookup: CDR1 ENHRY, CDR2 SYGVKD. This CDR3 is built from 14 residues. CDR3 region: CAIRDPGSGSPLHF. The CDR3 DNA follows: TGTGCCATCAGGGACCCGGGATCGGGTTCACCCCTCCACTTT.

The chain combines TRBV12-5 with TRBJ1-1, with TRBD1 as a possible D gene (6 bases). The germline V and J ends were trimmed by 4 bases and 8 bases, with 20 bases remaining between them. The CDR3 has 15 amino acids. The germline V gene has CDR1 LGHNT and CDR2 FRNRAP. CDR3 sequence (DNA): TGTGCTAGTGGTTCCCCAACGGGGGGGCCCTTGGAAGCTTTCTTT. Its protein product is CASGSPTGGPLEAFF.

The gene calls are TRBV2 and TRBJ1-1; D is perhaps TRBD1 (6 bases). Trimming stripped 6 bases from V and 5 bases from J, with 10 bases between. The CDR3 covers 12 residues. Germline V gene lookup returns CDR1 SNHLY and CDR2 FYNNEI. CDR3 DNA sequence: TGTGCCAGCAGAGCACAGGGAACTGAAGCTTTCTTT. Encoded protein: CASRAQGTEAFF.

CDR3 sequence reads: CASSPMSQGSYEQYF. The CDR3 DNA is TGCGCCAGCAGCCCGATGAGCCAGGGCTCCTACGAGCAGTACTTC. The genes are TRBV4-1 and TRBJ2-7; weak D call: TRBD1 (5 bases). The V and J ends lost 4 bases and 0 bases respectively, with 13 bases between them. Germline V gene sequence: CDR1 MGHRA, CDR2 YSYEKL. The CDR3 length is 15 residues.

The V and J genes are TRBV27 and TRBJ1-1; D perhaps matches TRBD1 (6 bases). The CDR3 is made up of 14 amino acids. Germline loops: CDR1 MNHEY, CDR2 SMNVEV (reference sequence). V was clipped by 5 bases and J by 4 bases, with 14 bases between them. The CDR3 is CASSPDREGTEAFF. The CDR3, as DNA: TGTGCCAGCAGTCCGGACAGAGAGGGCACTGAAGCTTTCTTT.

The V gene is TRBV11-2, the J gene TRBJ2-7; 13 positions match TRBD2. Germline assignment: CDR1 SGHAT and CDR2 FQNNGV. CDR3 length: 19 amino acids. Trimming took 5 bases from V and 3 from J; bases not matched to a gene: 16. Here the CDR3 DNA reads TGTGCCAGCAGCCCCATAAACCGACTAGCGGGGGGTTCTCGCTACGAGCAGTACTTC. Translated, it gives CASSPINRLAGGSRYEQYF.

The chain employs TRBV28 and TRBJ1-2; 7 nucleotides match TRBD1. Germline CDR1 and CDR2: MDHEN and SYDVKM. This CDR3 is built from 14 residues. V gave up 7 bases and J gave up 8 bases; unmatched junction bases: 13. Written as DNA, the CDR3 is TGTGCCAGCAAGACTCCTACAGGGGAGGAGGGCTACACCTTC. This gives the protein CASKTPTGEEGYTF.

The chain is built from TRBV20-1 and TRBJ1-1; 7 bases are shared with TRBD1. This CDR3 spans 11 amino acids. Germline V gives CDR1 DFQATT, CDR2 SNEGSKA (reference sequence). With V trimmed by 5 bases and J by 6 bases, 3 bases remained unmatched. In DNA, the CDR3 is TGCAGTGCTCCCCAGGGGGCTGAAGCTTTCTTT. Protein: CSAPQGAEAFF.

The count of this clone is one. V usage is TRBV10-3 and J usage is TRBJ1-6, with a tentative D call TRBD1 (6 bases). Trimming took 5 bases from V and 5 from J, leaving 10 bases between them. Germline V CDR1 and CDR2: ENHRY, SYGVKD. The CDR3 spans 14 residues. CDR3 residues: CAISSRTDNSPLHF. The CDR3 coding sequence is TGTGCCATCAGTTCCCGGACAGATAATTCACCCCTCCACTTT.

The chain joins TRBV4-1 to TRBJ1-2; maybe TRBD1 (5 bases). The CDR3 runs 15 residues. V lost 2 bases and J lost 8, with 18 bases in between. The germline gives CDR1 MGHRA, CDR2 YSYEKL. CDR3 sequence reads: CASSQIPGPGEGYTF. The DNA of the CDR3 is TGCGCCAGCAGCCAAATACCGGGACCGGGGGAGGGCTACACCTTC.

V is TRBV21-1 and J is TRBJ1-5; the D call TRBD1 from the table was never checked on the DNA. TRBV21-1 is a known pseudogene. The CDR3 is 15 amino acids. CDR3 nucleotide sequence: TGTGCCAGCAGCAAAAGGAGACAGGGGCGGCAGCCCCAGCATTTT. Protein sequence: CASSKRRQGRQPQHF.

This clone was seen only a few times. The V gene is TRBV19, the J gene TRBJ1-4; D is unclear. This CDR3 region has 12 residues. Trimming shortened V by 3 bases and J by 8 bases, and 7 bases separated the two germline ends. CDR1 LNHDA and CDR2 SQIVND come from the germline V gene (reference sequence). CDR3 coding DNA: TGTGCCAGTAGTATCCGTGGCGAAAAACTGTTTTTT. The encoded protein is CASSIRGEKLFF.

This sequence joins TRBV18 and TRBJ1-2; the match to TRBD1 covers 7 bases. Germline assignment: CDR1 KGHSH and CDR2 LQKENI. The length of the CDR3 is 14 residues. V trimming: 6 bases; J trimming: 4 bases; junction bases outside the gene matches: 8. The CDR3 spells CASSHGQETYGYTF. CDR3 nucleotides: TGTGCCAGCTCCCACGGACAGGAGACCTATGGCTACACCTTC.